This TCR beta chain derives from a study of post-analysis software for immune sequencing data (dated by TCRdb to 2015 to 2017). Notes on the research overall: Recorded disease courses included relapsing-remitting, secondary progressive and progressive-relapsing multiple sclerosis, with some patients lacking subtype annotation. Patient repertoires were compared against roughly 12 previously published healthy control repertoires from donors aged roughly 6 to 26 years. A subset of samples was prepared in parallel using single-end sample barcoding, then pooled and co-amplified after Illumina adapter ligation.

Trimming at the junction amounts to 6 bases on V and 4 bases on J, and the germline ends lie 12 bases apart. Taken from the germline V gene (reference sequence), the CDR1 and CDR2 loops are PRHDT and FYEKMQ. The CDR3, from cysteine to phenylalanine, totals 13 residues. Only the CDR3 DNA is retained, 39 bases long and in frame from the first base. The protocol used for the library was PCR. Data came from an Illumina HiSeq 2500. To reduce PCR and sequencing biases, unique molecular identifiers were incorporated into the TCR beta cDNA libraries. About 500,000 cDNA molecules were obtained per 1 to 10 million input T cells, so each molecule approximated one T cell. The patient libraries were prepared and sequenced using the same protocol as the earlier healthy control dataset. Within a given batch, samples were prepared together, multiplexed and sequenced on the same HiSeq lane. From the authors' description of their analysis: Raw barcoded reads were processed with MIGEC, discarding single-read molecular identifier groups before consensus assembly and CDR3 extraction. VDJtools was used for post-analysis of the clonotype tables, and diversity was normalized by down-sampling every dataset to the size of the smallest sample. To correct batch-related cross-sample contamination, repertoire overlap clustering matched CDR3 amino acid sequences but not nucleotide sequences. TCRdb redid the processing of the public reads, applying fastp at Q25 and MiXCR, and retained in-frame beta chains. Each record represents a unique CDR3 protein, reported with the most common genes and DNA among its rows. TCRdb, not the original authors, processed these V and J calls. Counted in this sample were hundreds of thousands of distinct CDR3 sequences; 55% to 60% of them appeared once. Around 11% of the sample comes from the top ten.

Findings and caveats that apply to the study as a whole: Significantly lower normalized Chao1 diversity was found in multiple sclerosis patients than in controls, suggesting substantial peripheral T-cell clonal expansion. Significantly higher frequencies in patients than in controls were found for about 5 TRBV segments, including TRBV5-6, TRBV5-1 and TRBV20-1. When samples were clustered directly using the F measure, samples prepared in the same batch co-clustered strongly, which prompted a batch-effect correction. The control group was slightly older than the multiple sclerosis patient group.

On this clonotype: It lacks a known antigen. Within one base of it there is no much larger clone, and no base qualities were kept.

To demonstrate the VDJtools post-analysis software, the study profiled TCR beta repertoires from the peripheral blood of 13 young patients with multiple sclerosis. The multiple sclerosis patients were children and adolescents between roughly 6 and 16 years of age. Rearrangement joined TRBV13 to TRBJ2-5; the D gene is possibly TRBD2, with 5 bases matching. Sequencing was done on a sample of blood. The source of this sequence is a girl aged 2 to 9 with multiple sclerosis. In nucleotide form, the sequence is TGTGCCAGCAGACAGAAACGGGGAGAGACCCAGTACTTC. It encodes CASRQKRGETQYF.